This T cell receptor beta chain was recovered during a study of Graves' ophthalmopathy and Graves' hyperthyroidism. The study, taken as a whole, reports: In blood, most expanded thyroid clonotypes above 0.001 frequency were also detected. From stable hyperthyroidism, ophthalmopathy was separated by a 13-signature model with around 90% sensitivity and about 81% specificity.

On this clonotype: Antigen unknown.

None of the included patients had other autoimmune diseases, uncontrolled infections, pregnancy or lactation, as these led to exclusion. CDR3 size: 12 residues. Trimming took off 6 bases at V and 10 bases at J, with 18 bases between the two ends. Germline-derived CDR1 and CDR2 are DFQATT and SNEGSKA (reference sequence). From RNA, the CDR3 regions of TCR beta chains were amplified and sequenced. First-round RT-PCR used HTBI primers; second-round multiplex PCR followed. TCRdb reprocessed the multiplex PCR reads with MiXCR, giving one entry per CDR3 protein. The sample has 35,000 to 50,000 distinct CDR3 sequences, 45% to 55% seen once.

The V gene is TRBV20-1, the J gene TRBJ1-1; D is unresolved. The receptor comes from an adult woman with stable Graves' hyperthyroidism. The specimen sequenced was peripheral blood. CDR3: CSAPGRAWGAFF. The CDR3 DNA is TGCAGTGCCCCGGGGAGGGCCTGGGGAGCTTTCTTT.